Reported below is one TCR beta chain. This specimen comes from a study of preoperative IRX-2 immunotherapy in early breast cancer. The assay was immunoSEQ multiplex PCR, and TCRdb's table has in-frame clones only and misses some. The repertoire consists of about 32,000 clones, with roughly four fifths occurring once and the leading ten covering just under 2.5%. The treatment: preoperative locoregional IRX-2 cytokine immunotherapy. This phase Ib study tested locoregional IRX-2 cytokine immunotherapy given before surgery. The CDR3 has 17 amino acids. From germline, CDR1 is KGHSH and CDR2 LQKENI. Deletions cut 2 bases from V and 1 base from J, with 15 bases between.

The chain couples TRBV18 to TRBJ1-5; perhaps TRBD1 as D (5 bases). The sequence derives from a human donor with breast cancer. Sequences were derived from lymph node tissue, sampled from a patient treated with IRX-2 immunotherapy. The CDR3 coding sequence is TGTGCCAGCTCACCAACGGCCGGGACGGGGAGCAATCAGCCCCAGCATTTT. Amino acids: CASSPTAGTGSNQPQHF.